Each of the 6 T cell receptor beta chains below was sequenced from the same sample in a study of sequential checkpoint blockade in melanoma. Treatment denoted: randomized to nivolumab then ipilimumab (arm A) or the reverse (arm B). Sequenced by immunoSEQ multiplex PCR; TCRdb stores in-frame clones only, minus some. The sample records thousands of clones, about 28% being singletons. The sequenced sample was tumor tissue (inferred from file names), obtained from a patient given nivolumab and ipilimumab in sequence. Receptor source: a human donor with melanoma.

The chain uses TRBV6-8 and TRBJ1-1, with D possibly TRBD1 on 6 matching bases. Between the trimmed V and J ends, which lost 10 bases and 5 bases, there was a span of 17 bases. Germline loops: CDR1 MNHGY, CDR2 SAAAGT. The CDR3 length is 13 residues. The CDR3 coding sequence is TGTGCCACCCTGACAGGTCCTGGGACTGAAGCTTTCTTT. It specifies CATLTGPGTEAFF.

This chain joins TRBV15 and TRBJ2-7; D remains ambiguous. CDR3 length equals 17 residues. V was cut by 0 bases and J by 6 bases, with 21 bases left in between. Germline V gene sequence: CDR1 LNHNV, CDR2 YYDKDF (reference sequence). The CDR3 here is CATSRDSGGKMGIEQYF. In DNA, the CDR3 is TGTGCCACCAGCAGAGATTCGGGCGGCAAGATGGGGATCGAGCAGTACTTC.

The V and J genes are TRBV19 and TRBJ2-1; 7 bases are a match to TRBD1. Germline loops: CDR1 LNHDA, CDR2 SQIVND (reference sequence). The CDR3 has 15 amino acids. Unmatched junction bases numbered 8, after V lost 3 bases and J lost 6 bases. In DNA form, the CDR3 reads TGTGCCAGTAGTATCGCGACAGGGAGCACCAATGAGCAGTTCTTC. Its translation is CASSIATGSTNEQFF.

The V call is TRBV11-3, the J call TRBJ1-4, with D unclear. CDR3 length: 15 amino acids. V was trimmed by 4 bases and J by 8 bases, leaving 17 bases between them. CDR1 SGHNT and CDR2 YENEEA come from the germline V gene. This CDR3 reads CASSSTFMGQEKLFF. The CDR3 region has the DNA TGTGCCAGCAGCTCGACCTTCATGGGCCAGGAAAAACTGTTTTTT.

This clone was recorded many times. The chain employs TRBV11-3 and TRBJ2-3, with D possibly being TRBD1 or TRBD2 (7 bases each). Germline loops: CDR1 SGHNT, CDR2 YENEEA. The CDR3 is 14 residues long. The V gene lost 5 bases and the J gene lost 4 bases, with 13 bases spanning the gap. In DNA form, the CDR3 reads TGTGCCAGCAGCCCAGGGGGGGAGGCAGATACGCAGTATTTT. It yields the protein CASSPGGEADTQYF.

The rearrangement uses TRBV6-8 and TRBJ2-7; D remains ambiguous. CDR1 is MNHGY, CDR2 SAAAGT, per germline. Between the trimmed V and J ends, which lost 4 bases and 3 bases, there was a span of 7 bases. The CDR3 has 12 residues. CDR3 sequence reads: CASSSRLYEQYF. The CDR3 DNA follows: TGTGCCAGCAGTTCGAGGCTCTACGAGCAGTACTTC.